Listed below are T cell receptor beta chains from one sample, sequenced in a study of blood T cell repertoires in COVID-19. The method was immunoSEQ multiplex PCR; TCRdb's version includes in-frame clones alone and lacks a portion of them. The table records about 89,000 clones, around 72% of them present only once. Sequenced sample: peripheral blood. The receptors stem from an elderly woman with acute or convalescent COVID-19. CDR3s include the opening cysteine and the closing phenylalanine or tryptophan. D genes are given only for firm matches. Only part of the rows carry a size: once, few, many, or a class if the clone is expanded.

j_call clone_size v_call d_call cdr3_aa cdr3_nt
TRBJ2-3 - TRBV7-2 TRBD2 CASSISGGLSTDTQYF TGTGCCAGCAGCATTAGCGGGGGGCTGAGCACAGATACGCAGTATTTT
TRBJ2-7 - TRBV2 TRBD1 CASSEPGQDEQYF TGTGCCAGCAGTGAACCGGGACAGGACGAGCAGTACTTC
TRBJ2-1 - TRBV15 TRBD2 CATSSFMSGAYNEQFF TGTGCCACCAGCTCCTTTATGAGCGGGGCTTACAATGAGCAGTTCTTC
TRBJ1-2 - TRBV7-9 - CASSPLQSHGYTF TGTGCCAGCAGCCCTCTACAGAGCCATGGCTACACCTTC
TRBJ2-7 - TRBV6-6 TRBD1 CASSWTGLTYEQYF TGTGCCAGCAGTTGGACAGGGCTAACCTACGAGCAGTACTTC
TRBJ2-7 medium-sized TRBV4-2 TRBD2 CASSQEGEGEGSYEQYF TGTGCCAGCAGCCAAGAGGGGGAAGGGGAGGGCTCCTACGAGCAGTACTTC
TRBJ2-7 - TRBV28 TRBD2 CASSSTAGGLSFYEQYF TGTGCCAGCAGTAGTACAGCGGGGGGCCTTTCTTTCTACGAGCAGTACTTC
TRBJ1-2 - TRBV28 - CASSLPTLGAYGYTF TGTGCCAGCAGTTTACCTACGTTGGGGGCCTATGGCTACACCTTC
TRBJ1-6 - TRBV30 TRBD1 CAWSSGGNSPLHF TGTGCCTGGAGTTCAGGGGGTAATTCACCCCTCCACTTT
TRBJ1-4 - TRBV10-3 TRBD1 CAISEFGDRDAEKLFF TGTGCCATCAGTGAGTTCGGGGACAGGGATGCTGAAAAACTGTTTTTT